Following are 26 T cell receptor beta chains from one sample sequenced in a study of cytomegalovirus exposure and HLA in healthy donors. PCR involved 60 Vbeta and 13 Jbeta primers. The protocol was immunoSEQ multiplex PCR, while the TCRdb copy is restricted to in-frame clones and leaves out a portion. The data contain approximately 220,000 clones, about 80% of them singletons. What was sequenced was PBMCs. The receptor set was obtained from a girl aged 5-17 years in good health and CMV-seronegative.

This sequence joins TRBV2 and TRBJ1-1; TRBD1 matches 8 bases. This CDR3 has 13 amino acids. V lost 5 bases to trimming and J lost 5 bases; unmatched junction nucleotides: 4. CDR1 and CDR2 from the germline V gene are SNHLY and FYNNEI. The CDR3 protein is CASSRRTGTEAFF. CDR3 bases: TGTGCCAGCAGTCGAAGGACAGGGACTGAAGCTTTCTTT.

In DNA, the CDR3 is TGTGCCAGCAGCTCCCGGCGGGGGCAAACTAATGAAAAACTGTTTTTT. As protein: CASSSRRGQTNEKLFF. The rearrangement joins TRBV7-9 to TRBJ1-4; tentatively, D is TRBD1 (6 bases). This CDR3 comprises 16 residues. Per the germline V gene, CDR1 is SEHNR and CDR2 is FQNEAQ (reference sequence). V was trimmed by 4 bases and J by 1 base, leaving 13 bases between them.

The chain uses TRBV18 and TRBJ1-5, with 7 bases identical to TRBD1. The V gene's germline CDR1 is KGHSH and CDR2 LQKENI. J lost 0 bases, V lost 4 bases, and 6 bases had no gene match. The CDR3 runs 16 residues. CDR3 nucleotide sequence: TGTGCCAGCTCACTGCAGGGGGGCGATAGCAATCAGCCCCAGCATTTT. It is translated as CASSLQGGDSNQPQHF. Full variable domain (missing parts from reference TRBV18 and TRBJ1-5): NAGVMQNPRHLVRRRGQEARLRCSPMKGHSHVYWYRQLPEEGLKFMVYLQKENIIDESGMPKERFSAEFPKEGPSILRIQQVVRGDSAAYFCASSLQGGDSNQPQHFGDGTRLSIL.

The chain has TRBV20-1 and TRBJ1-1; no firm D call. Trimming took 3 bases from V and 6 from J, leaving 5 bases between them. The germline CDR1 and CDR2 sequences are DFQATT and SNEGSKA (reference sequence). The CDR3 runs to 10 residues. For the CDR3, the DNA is TGCAGTGCTAGTTTATCTGAAGCTTTCTTT. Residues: CSASLSEAFF.

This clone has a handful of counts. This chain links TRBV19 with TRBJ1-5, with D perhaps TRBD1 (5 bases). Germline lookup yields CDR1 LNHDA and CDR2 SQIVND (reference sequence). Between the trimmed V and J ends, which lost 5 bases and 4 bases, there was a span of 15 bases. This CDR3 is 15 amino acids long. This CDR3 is CASSEMGQKNQPQHF. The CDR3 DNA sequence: TGTGCCAGTAGTGAGATGGGGCAGAAGAATCAGCCCCAGCATTTT. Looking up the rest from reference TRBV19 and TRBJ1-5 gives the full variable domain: DGGITQSPKYLFRKEGQNVTLSCEQNLNHDAMYWYRQDPGQGLRLIYYSQIVNDFQKGDIAEGYSVSREKKESFPLTVTSAQKNPTAFYLCASSEMGQKNQPQHFGDGTRLSIL.

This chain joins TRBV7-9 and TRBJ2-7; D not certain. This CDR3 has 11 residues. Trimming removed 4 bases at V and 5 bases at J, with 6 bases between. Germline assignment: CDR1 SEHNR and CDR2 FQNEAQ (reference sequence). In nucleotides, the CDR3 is TGTGCCAGCAGCTCAGTAAACGAGCAGTACTTC. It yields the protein CASSSVNEQYF.

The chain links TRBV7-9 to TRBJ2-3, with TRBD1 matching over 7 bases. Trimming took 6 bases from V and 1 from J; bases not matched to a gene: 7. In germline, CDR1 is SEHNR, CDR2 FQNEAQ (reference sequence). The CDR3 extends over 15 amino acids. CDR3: CASRKTGTGTDTQYF. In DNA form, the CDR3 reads TGTGCCAGCAGAAAGACCGGGACAGGCACAGATACGCAGTATTTT.

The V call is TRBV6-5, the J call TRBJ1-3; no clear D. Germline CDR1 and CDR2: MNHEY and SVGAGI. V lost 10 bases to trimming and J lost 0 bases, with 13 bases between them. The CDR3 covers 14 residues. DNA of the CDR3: TGTGCCAACCACCGAGGCCCCTCTGGAAACACCATATATTTT. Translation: CANHRGPSGNTIYF.

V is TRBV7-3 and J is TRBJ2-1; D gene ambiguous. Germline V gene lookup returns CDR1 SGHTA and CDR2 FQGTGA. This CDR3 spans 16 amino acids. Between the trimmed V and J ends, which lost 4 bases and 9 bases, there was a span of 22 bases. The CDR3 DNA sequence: TGTGCCAGCAGCTCCCAGCCTGGTCCGAGGTACGGTGAGCAGTTCTTC. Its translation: CASSSQPGPRYGEQFF.

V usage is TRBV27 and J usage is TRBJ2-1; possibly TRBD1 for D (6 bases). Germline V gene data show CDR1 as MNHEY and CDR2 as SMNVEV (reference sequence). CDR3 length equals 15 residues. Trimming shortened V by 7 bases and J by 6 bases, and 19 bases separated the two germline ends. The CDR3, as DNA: TGTGCCAGCACTACCAAACAGGGTATCGGCAATGAGCAGTTCTTC. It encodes CASTTKQGIGNEQFF.

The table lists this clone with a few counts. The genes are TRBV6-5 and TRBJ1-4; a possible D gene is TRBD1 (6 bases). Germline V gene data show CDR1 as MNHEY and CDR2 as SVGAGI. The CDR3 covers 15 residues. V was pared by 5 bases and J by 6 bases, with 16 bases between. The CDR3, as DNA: TGTGCCAGCAGTAGAGAGGGGGTCGGCTATGAAAAACTGTTTTTT. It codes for CASSREGVGYEKLFF.

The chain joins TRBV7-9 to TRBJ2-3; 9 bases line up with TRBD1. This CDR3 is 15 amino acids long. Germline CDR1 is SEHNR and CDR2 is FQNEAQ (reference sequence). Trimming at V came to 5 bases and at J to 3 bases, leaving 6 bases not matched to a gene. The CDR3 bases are TGTGCCAGCAGCCCGGGACAGGGAAAGACAGATACGCAGTATTTT. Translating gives CASSPGQGKTDTQYF. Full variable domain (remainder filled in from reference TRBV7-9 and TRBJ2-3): DTGVSQNPRHKITKRGQNVTFRCDPISEHNRLYWYRQTLGQGPEFLTYFQNEAQLEKSRLLSDRFSAERPKGSFSTLEIQRTEQGDSAMYLCASSPGQGKTDTQYFGPGTRLTVL.

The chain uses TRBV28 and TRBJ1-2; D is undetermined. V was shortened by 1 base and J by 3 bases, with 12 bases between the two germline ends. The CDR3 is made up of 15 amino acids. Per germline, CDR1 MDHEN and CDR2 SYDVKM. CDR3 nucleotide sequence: TGTGCCAGCAGTTTATCCCTTGTTAGTCACTATGGCTACACCTTC. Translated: CASSLSLVSHYGYTF.

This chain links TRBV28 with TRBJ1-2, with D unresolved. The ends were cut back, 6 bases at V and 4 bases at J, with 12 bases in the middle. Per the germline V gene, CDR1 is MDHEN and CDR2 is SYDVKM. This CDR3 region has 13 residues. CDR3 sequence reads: CASRVQKTYGYTF. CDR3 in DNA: TGTGCCAGCAGGGTACAGAAAACCTATGGCTACACCTTC.

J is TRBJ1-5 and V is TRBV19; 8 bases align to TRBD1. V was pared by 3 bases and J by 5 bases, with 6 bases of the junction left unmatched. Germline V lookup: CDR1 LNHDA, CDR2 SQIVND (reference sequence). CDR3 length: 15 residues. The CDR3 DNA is TGTGCCAGTAGTATCGGGGACAGGAGTTATCAGCCCCAGCATTTT. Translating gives CASSIGDRSYQPQHF.

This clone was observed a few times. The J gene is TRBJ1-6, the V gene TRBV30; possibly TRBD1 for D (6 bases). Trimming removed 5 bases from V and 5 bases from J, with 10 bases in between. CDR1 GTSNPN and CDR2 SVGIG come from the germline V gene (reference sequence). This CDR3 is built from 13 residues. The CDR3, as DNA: TGTGCCTGGGCAGGACAGAATAATTCACCCCTCCACTTT. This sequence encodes CAWAGQNNSPLHF.

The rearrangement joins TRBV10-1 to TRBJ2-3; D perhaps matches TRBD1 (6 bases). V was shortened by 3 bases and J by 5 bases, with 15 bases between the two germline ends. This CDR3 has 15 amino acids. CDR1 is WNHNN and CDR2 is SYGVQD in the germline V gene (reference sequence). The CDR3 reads CASSDPVRGEDTQYF. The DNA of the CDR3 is TGCGCCAGCAGTGACCCGGTCAGGGGAGAAGATACGCAGTATTTT.

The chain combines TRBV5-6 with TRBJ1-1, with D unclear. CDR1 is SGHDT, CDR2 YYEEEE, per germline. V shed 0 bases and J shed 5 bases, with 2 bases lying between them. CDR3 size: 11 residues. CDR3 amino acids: CASSLATEAFF. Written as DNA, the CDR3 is TGTGCCAGCAGCTTGGCGACTGAAGCTTTCTTT.

The CDR3, as DNA: TGTGCCAGCAGTGATTTAGCGGACACTGAAGCTTTCTTT. This translates into CASSDLADTEAFF. This chain uses TRBV6-5 with TRBJ1-1; no definite D call. The CDR3 contains 13 residues. CDR1 is MNHEY and CDR2 is SVGAGI in the germline V gene. Trimming took off 5 bases at V and 3 bases at J, with 10 bases between the two ends.

CDR3 sequence: CASSYGRGLGSYEQYF. Here the CDR3 DNA reads TGTGCCAGCAGTTACGGCAGGGGGTTAGGCTCCTACGAGCAGTACTTC. The rearrangement joins TRBV6-5 to TRBJ2-7; 7 bases are shared with TRBD1. This CDR3 is 16 amino acids long. After removal of 2 bases from V and 0 bases from J, the junction contained 7 bases not matched to a gene. Per the germline V gene, CDR1 is MNHEY and CDR2 is SVGAGI.

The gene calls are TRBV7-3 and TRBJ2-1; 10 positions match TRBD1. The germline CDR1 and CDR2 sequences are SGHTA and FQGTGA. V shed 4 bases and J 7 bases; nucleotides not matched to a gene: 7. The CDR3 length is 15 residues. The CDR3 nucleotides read TGTGCCAGCAGCTACTACCGGGACAGGGGAAATGAGCAGTTCTTC. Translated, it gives CASSYYRDRGNEQFF.

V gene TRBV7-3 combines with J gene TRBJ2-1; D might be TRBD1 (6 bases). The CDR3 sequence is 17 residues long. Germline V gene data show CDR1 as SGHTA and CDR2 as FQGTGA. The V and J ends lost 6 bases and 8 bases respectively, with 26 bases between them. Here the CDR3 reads CASRPTRQEFLVDEQFF. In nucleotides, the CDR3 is TGTGCCAGCAGACCAACCCGACAGGAATTTTTAGTGGATGAGCAGTTCTTC.

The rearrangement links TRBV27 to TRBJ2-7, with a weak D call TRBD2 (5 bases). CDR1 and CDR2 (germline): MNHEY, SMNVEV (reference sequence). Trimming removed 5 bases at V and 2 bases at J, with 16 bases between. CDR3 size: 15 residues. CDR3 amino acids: CASSTLGGQPYEQYF. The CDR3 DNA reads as TGTGCCAGCAGTACCCTCGGAGGCCAGCCCTACGAGCAGTACTTC.

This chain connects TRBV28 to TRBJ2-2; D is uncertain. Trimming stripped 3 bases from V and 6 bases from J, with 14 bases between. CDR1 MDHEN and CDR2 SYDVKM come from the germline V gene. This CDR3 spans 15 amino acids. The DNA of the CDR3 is TGTGCCAGCAGTTTTTTCGAGAGTTTGGCCGGGGAGCTGTTTTTT. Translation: CASSFFESLAGELFF.

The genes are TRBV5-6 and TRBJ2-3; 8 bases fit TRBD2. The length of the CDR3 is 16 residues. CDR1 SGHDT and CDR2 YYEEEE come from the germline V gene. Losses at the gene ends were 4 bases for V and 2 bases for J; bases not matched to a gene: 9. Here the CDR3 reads CASSRPRGGLTDTQYF. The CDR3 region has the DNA TGTGCCAGCAGCAGGCCCCGGGGGGGACTCACAGATACGCAGTATTTT.

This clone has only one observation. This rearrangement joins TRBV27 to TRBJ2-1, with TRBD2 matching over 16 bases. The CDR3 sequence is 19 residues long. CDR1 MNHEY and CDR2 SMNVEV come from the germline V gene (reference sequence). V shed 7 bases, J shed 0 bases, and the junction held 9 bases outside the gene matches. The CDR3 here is CASTFTGLAGGSSYNEQFF. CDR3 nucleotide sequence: TGTGCCAGCACTTTTACGGGACTAGCGGGAGGGAGCTCCTACAATGAGCAGTTCTTC.